This TCR beta chain emerged from a study of T cell repertoires in ileal Crohn's disease. Study at large: The M0 sample came from the inflamed ileal portion of the resected specimen.

This clone was seen a few times. Its target is not known. CDR3 length: 11 amino acids. The germline V and J ends were trimmed by 8 bases and 6 bases, with 11 bases remaining between them. The method was immunoSEQ multiplex PCR; TCRdb's version includes in-frame clones alone and lacks a portion of them. The sample records roughly 5,800 clones, 80% being singletons. Study-level results: Compared with non-smokers, active smokers at surgery showed more clonal expansions. Every patient over 26.8% clonality showed endoscopic recurrence.

The time point here: inflamed ileum from the surgical specimen. V and J are TRBV5-7 and TRBJ1-1; D uncertain. TRBV5-7 falls under the ORF class, with uncertain function. This clonotype was sampled from an adult with Crohn's disease. The specimen was ileal tissue. The CDR3 DNA is TGTGCCAGTCACCGGGGTCCTGAAGCTTTCTTT. Encoded protein: CASHRGPEAFF.